This entry lists 31 T cell receptor beta chains sequenced from one sample in a study of spatial heterogeneity in lung cancer. Time point described: sample taken at primary tumor resection. One entry per CDR3 protein, called by TCRdb with MiXCR from the 5' RACE reads. This table holds 23,000 or so distinct CDR3 sequences, 7% found once. This specimen was PBMCs, taken at surgery. These receptors came from a male donor with early-stage non-small cell lung cancer.

In this sample, this clonotype turned up many times. This likely comes from a read error, as the CDR3 has no conserved phenylalanine or tryptophan at its end. Because the CDR3's place on the DNA is in doubt, the DNA is left out and the CDR3 is given as listed by TCRdb. This sequence joins TRBV6-6 and TRBJ2-7; the table's D call, TRBD1, was not checked against the DNA. The CDR3 spans 11 amino acids, including both terminal residues. Germline CDR1 and CDR2: MNHNY and SVGAGI (reference sequence). CDR3 protein: CASSSPRLAVL.

In its sample, this clonotype was seen many times. The V gene is TRBV7-9, the J gene TRBJ2-1; 11 nucleotides agree with TRBD2. The V gene end was trimmed by 5 bases and the J gene end by 10 bases; junction bases not matched to a gene: 10. There are 15 residues in the CDR3. In germline, CDR1 is SEHNR, CDR2 FQNEAQ (reference sequence). The CDR3 loop is CASSPRLAGGKEQFF. CDR3 nucleotides: TGTGCCAGCAGCCCGAGGCTAGCGGGAGGAAAAGAGCAGTTCTTC.

The V call is TRBV5-1, the J call TRBJ2-1; no firm D call. V lost 1 base and J 6 bases, leaving 11 bases between the germline ends. This CDR3 is built from 14 residues. Germline values: CDR1 SGHRS, CDR2 YFSETQ. CDR3 amino acids: CASSLTEGVNEQFF. The CDR3 DNA follows: TGCGCCAGCAGCTTGACGGAAGGCGTCAATGAGCAGTTCTTC.

This chain joins TRBV9 and TRBJ2-3; D is undetermined. V shed 1 base and J shed 0 bases, with 9 bases lying between them. Germline V lookup: CDR1 SGDLS, CDR2 YYNGEE. This CDR3 contains 15 residues. The CDR3 spells CASSVSPTSTDTQYF. In DNA, the CDR3 is TGTGCCAGCAGCGTATCACCTACTAGCACAGATACGCAGTATTTT.

This clonotype was found many times. The chain combines TRBV2 with TRBJ2-2, with unresolved D. Trimming pared 3 bases from V and 4 bases from J, leaving 9 bases between. Germline CDR1 and CDR2: SNHLY and FYNNEI. The CDR3 has 14 residues. The CDR3: CASSDHRATGELFF. Here the CDR3 DNA reads TGTGCCAGCAGTGACCACCGAGCCACCGGGGAGCTGTTTTTT.

This clonotype was detected ten times or more. J is TRBJ1-4 and V is TRBV6-5; D possibly corresponds to TRBD1 (5 bases). The V gene lost 5 bases and the J gene lost 2 bases, with 9 bases spanning the gap. Germline values: CDR1 MNHEY, CDR2 SVGAGI. The CDR3 is 14 residues long. CDR3 region: CASSPRGTNEKLFF. The CDR3 coding sequence is TGTGCCAGCAGTCCCCGGGGGACTAATGAAAAACTGTTTTTT.

This clonotype appeared many times. The CDR3 sequence is CSASLLAGGPGTDTQYF. In DNA, the CDR3 is TGCAGTGCTAGTTTGCTAGCGGGGGGGCCAGGCACAGATACGCAGTATTTT. The chain couples TRBV20-1 to TRBJ2-3; TRBD2 matches 12 bases. Germline loops: CDR1 DFQATT, CDR2 SNEGSKA (reference sequence). V trimming: 3 bases; J trimming: 1 base; junction bases outside the gene matches: 8. The CDR3 extends over 17 amino acids.

This sequence joins TRBV11-2 and TRBJ2-1, with 8 bases lining up with TRBD2. Germline V gene sequence: CDR1 SGHAT, CDR2 FQNNGV. This CDR3 comprises 16 residues. J gave up 1 base and V 5 bases, and 7 bases lay outside the gene matches. CDR3 DNA: TGTGCCAGCAGCACCGACAAGCGGGAGTCCTACAATGAGCAGTTCTTC. It is translated as CASSTDKRESYNEQFF. The full variable domain, its missing parts supplied by reference TRBV11-2 and TRBJ2-1, is EAGVAQSPRYKIIEKRQSVAFWCNPISGHATLYWYQQILGQGPKLLIQFQNNGVVDDSQLPKDRFSAERLKGVDSTLKIQPAKLEDSAVYLCASSTDKRESYNEQFFGPGTRLTVL.

Ten or more counts support this clonotype. The chain joins TRBV9 to TRBJ2-2, with D perhaps given as TRBD1 or TRBD2 (5 bases each). This CDR3 spans 15 amino acids. Germline V gene lookup returns CDR1 SGDLS and CDR2 YYNGEE. V dropped 4 bases and J dropped 1 base, with 11 bases sitting between them. The chain's CDR3 is CASSPRGLNTGELFF. The CDR3 DNA is TGTGCCAGCAGCCCGAGGGGCCTGAACACCGGGGAGCTGTTTTTT.

This chain's CDR3 is CASSQETGLAGVTDTQYF. The CDR3 region has the DNA TGTGCCAGCAGCCAAGAGACCGGACTAGCGGGAGTGACAGATACGCAGTATTTT. The chain recombines TRBV3-1 with TRBJ2-3; 13 positions match TRBD2. The CDR3 covers 18 residues. Losses at the gene ends were 0 bases for V and 3 bases for J; bases not matched to a gene: 6. Germline loops: CDR1 LGHDT, CDR2 YNNKEL (reference sequence).

V gene TRBV9 combines with J gene TRBJ2-3; no clear D. Germline CDR1 and CDR2: SGDLS and YYNGEE. Trimming stripped 2 bases from V and 4 bases from J, with 5 bases between. CDR3 length: 12 amino acids. Here the CDR3 reads CASSVSSDTQYF. In DNA, the CDR3 is TGTGCCAGCAGCGTTAGTTCAGATACGCAGTATTTT.

The chain recombines TRBV14 with TRBJ2-7; a possible D gene is TRBD1 (5 bases). Per germline, CDR1 SGHDN and CDR2 FVKESK. Trimming took off 2 bases at V and 5 bases at J, with 13 bases between the two ends. The CDR3 has 14 amino acids. CDR3 coding DNA: TGTGCCAGCAGCCAAAGGTCAAGGGGCAACGAGCAGTACTTC. Protein sequence: CASSQRSRGNEQYF.

This clonotype was seen repeatedly, ten times or more. This chain joins TRBV5-1 and TRBJ2-3, with TRBD2 matching 9 bases. Germline loops: CDR1 SGHRS, CDR2 YFSETQ. The length of the CDR3 is 15 residues. The J segment lost 4 bases and the V segment lost 2 bases, leaving 5 bases of the junction unmatched. CDR3 residues: CASSFISGSADTQYF. DNA for the CDR3: TGCGCCAGCAGCTTTATTAGCGGGAGCGCAGATACGCAGTATTTT.

By share, this clonotype ranks as medium-sized. V gene TRBV2 combines with J gene TRBJ1-5; 7 bases map to TRBD1. Trimming cost V 2 bases and J 2 bases; bases outside gene matches: 3. Germline CDR1 reads SNHLY; CDR2 reads FYNNEI. CDR3 size: 15 residues. In DNA form, the CDR3 reads TGTGCCAGCAGTGAATGGGGGACAGGCAATCAGCCCCAGCATTTT. This codes for CASSEWGTGNQPQHF. The full variable domain, rest sourced from reference TRBV2 and TRBJ1-5, is EPEVTQTPSHQVTQMGQEVILRCVPISNHLYFYWYRQILGQKVEFLVSFYNNEISEKSEIFDDQFSVERPDGSNFTLKIRSTKLEDSAMYFCASSEWGTGNQPQHFGDGTRLSIL.

This clonotype was seen many times. CDR3 DNA: TGCGCCAGCAAGATTGGCTCGAACACCGGGGAGCTGTTTTTT. The encoded protein is CASKIGSNTGELFF. The chain joins TRBV5-1 to TRBJ2-2, with D uncertain. The CDR3 loop spans 14 amino acids. V was shortened by 6 bases and J by 0 bases, with 9 bases between the two germline ends. CDR1 and CDR2 from the germline V gene are SGHRS and YFSETQ.

The sample holds a few counts of this clonotype. The chain has TRBV28 and TRBJ2-7; the D gene is possibly TRBD1 (7 bases). The CDR3 covers 16 residues. V was trimmed by 3 bases and J by 3 bases, leaving 18 bases between them. The V gene's germline CDR1 is MDHEN and CDR2 SYDVKM. CDR3 sequence: CASSFRGGGLYYEQYV. The CDR3, as DNA: TGTGCCAGCAGTTTCAGAGGAGGGGGCCTATACTACGAGCAGTACGTC.

At least ten counts were recorded for this clonotype. J is TRBJ2-7 and V is TRBV15; 7 positions agree with TRBD2. Per the germline V gene, CDR1 is LNHNV and CDR2 is YYDKDF (reference sequence). The CDR3 runs to 14 residues. V gave up 0 bases and J gave up 3 bases; unmatched junction bases: 2. The DNA for the CDR3 is TGTGCCACCAGCAGAGAGCGGGAGCACTACGAGCAGTACTTC. Protein: CATSREREHYEQYF.

V and J are TRBV4-1 and TRBJ2-3; 10 nucleotides match TRBD1. CDR3 length: 14 residues. From germline, CDR1 is MGHRA and CDR2 YSYEKL. The V gene end was trimmed by 5 bases and the J gene end by 3 bases; junction bases not matched to a gene: 2. CDR3 sequence reads: CASSWTGGTDTQYF. CDR3 bases: TGCGCCAGCAGCTGGACAGGGGGGACAGATACGCAGTATTTT.

This clonotype was counted many times. The V gene is TRBV6-1, the J gene TRBJ2-3, with 14 nucleotides matching TRBD2. This CDR3 has 15 residues. J gave up 7 bases and V 4 bases, and 4 bases lay outside the gene matches. Germline lookup yields CDR1 MNHNS and CDR2 SASEGT. In nucleotides, the CDR3 is TGTGCCAGCAGTGTAGGGACTAGCGGGAGCTATACGCAGTATTTT. Translating it yields CASSVGTSGSYTQYF.

This clonotype was recorded at least ten times. The gene calls are TRBV28 and TRBJ2-5; possibly TRBD2 for D (6 bases). Germline V gives CDR1 MDHEN, CDR2 SYDVKM. This CDR3 has 16 residues. V shed 4 bases and J shed 4 bases, with 19 bases lying between them. The CDR3 DNA is TGTGCCAGCAGTTCTCCGGGACTGGCCGTTTCAGAGACCCAGTACTTC. This translates into CASSSPGLAVSETQYF.

The table lists this clonotype with a few counts. The rearrangement joins TRBV3-1 to TRBJ2-3, with unresolved D. V was shortened by 1 base and J by 3 bases, with 14 bases between the two germline ends. This CDR3 contains 16 residues. Germline CDR1 and CDR2: LGHDT and YNNKEL (reference sequence). This chain's CDR3 is CASSQGLASWTDTQYF. In nucleotides, the CDR3 is TGTGCCAGCAGCCAAGGTTTAGCTAGTTGGACAGATACGCAGTATTTT.

Worth noting for this clonotype: At one end, the junction sequence differs from germline, possibly due to a read error. The CDR3 protein is CASSLRTIGLAAF. CDR3 nucleotide sequence: TGTGCCAGCAGCCTGAGAACTATAGGACTAGCTGCCTTC. The V and J genes are TRBV9 and TRBJ2-1, with 8 bases fitting TRBD2. The CDR3 totals 13 residues. The V gene's germline CDR1 is SGDLS and CDR2 YYNGEE. The full variable domain, its missing parts supplied by reference TRBV9 and TRBJ2-1, is DSGVTQTPKHLITATGQRVTLRCSPRSGDLSVYWYQQSLDQGLQFLIQYYNGEERAKGNILERFSAQQFPDLHSELNLSSLELGDSALYFCASSLRTIGLAAFGPGTRLTVL.

This clonotype has a count of ten or more. This chain joins TRBV10-3 and TRBJ1-2, with 8 bases aligning to TRBD1. Germline assignment: CDR1 ENHRY and CDR2 SYGVKD. V was clipped by 6 bases and J by 10 bases; unmatched bases: 7. The length of the CDR3 is 12 residues. Written as DNA, the CDR3 is TGTGCCATCAGCAAGGACAGGGAGGTCTACACCTTC. It is translated as CAISKDREVYTF.

This clonotype was recorded at least ten times. The chain carries TRBV29-1 and TRBJ2-1; TRBD1 or TRBD2 may be the D gene (5 bases each). The V gene lost 7 bases and the J gene lost 8 bases, with 15 bases spanning the gap. CDR1 is SQVTM and CDR2 is ANQGSEA in the germline V gene. This CDR3 is built from 12 residues. CDR3: CSASQRGDEQFF. In DNA form, the CDR3 reads TGCAGCGCATCCCAGAGGGGAGATGAGCAGTTCTTC.

This clonotype has at least ten counts. The chain employs TRBV3-1 and TRBJ2-6, with no clear D. Germline values: CDR1 LGHDT, CDR2 YNNKEL (reference sequence). The V gene lost 0 bases and the J gene lost 0 bases, with 12 bases spanning the gap. This CDR3 has 18 amino acids. CDR3 protein: CASSQDELRNSGANVLTF. The CDR3, as DNA: TGTGCCAGCAGCCAAGATGAGCTACGAAACTCTGGGGCCAACGTCCTGACTTTC.

In its sample, this clonotype was seen a few times. The chain couples TRBV6-1 to TRBJ2-3; 12 bases match TRBD2. V lost 7 bases and J lost 4; bases outside the gene matches: 6. CDR3 size: 15 residues. Germline V CDR1 and CDR2: MNHNS, SASEGT. The CDR3 DNA is TGTGCCAGCAATCCGACTAGCGGGGGAGCAGATACGCAGTATTTT. It translates to CASNPTSGGADTQYF.

This clonotype was seen a few times. The chain uses TRBV23-1 and TRBJ1-5; 12 bases are a match to TRBD1. TRBV23-1 is an ORF, with its function uncertain. The CDR3 covers 19 residues. The ends lost 0 bases at V and 4 bases at J; junction bases unmatched: 10. In DNA form, the CDR3 reads TGCGCCAGCAGTCAATCCTTCGGGGACAGGGGGCAGGGGAATCAGCCCCAGCATTTT. As protein: CASSQSFGDRGQGNQPQHF.

This clonotype was detected many times. The chain recombines TRBV21-1 with TRBJ2-6. TRBV21-1 is deemed a pseudogene. The length of the CDR3 is 17 residues. CDR3: CASSKVTEQSGANVLTF. As DNA, the CDR3 is TGTGCCAGCAGCAAAGTAACAGAGCAGTCTGGGGCCAACGTCCTGACTTTC.

In this sample, this clonotype is hyperexpanded. The CDR3 protein is CASNRGGNTEAFF. The CDR3 nucleotides are TGTGCCAGCAACCGAGGGGGCAACACTGAAGCTTTCTTT. The V call is TRBV9, the J call TRBJ1-1; 7 nucleotides line up with TRBD1. Germline V gene lookup returns CDR1 SGDLS and CDR2 YYNGEE. The CDR3 consists of 13 residues. Trimming at V came to 6 bases and at J to 2 bases, leaving 4 bases not matched to a gene.

This clonotype has at least ten counts. V gene TRBV6-1 combines with J gene TRBJ2-7; D gene uncertain. CDR1 and CDR2 (germline): MNHNS, SASEGT. Trimming left V 3 bases short and J 5 bases short, with 17 bases between. This CDR3 region has 15 residues. In DNA form, the CDR3 reads TGTGCCAGCAGTGAGAGGACGGGTTACGTGGACGAGCAGTACTTC. Translating gives CASSERTGYVDEQYF.

V and J are TRBV18 and TRBJ1-5; unclear D gene. The germline V gene encodes CDR1 KGHSH and CDR2 LQKENI. The CDR3 has 13 residues. Trimming took off 3 bases at V and 9 bases at J, with 12 bases between the two ends. The CDR3 loop reads CASSPQTELPQHF. The CDR3, as DNA: TGTGCCAGCTCACCGCAGACGGAGTTGCCCCAGCATTTT.